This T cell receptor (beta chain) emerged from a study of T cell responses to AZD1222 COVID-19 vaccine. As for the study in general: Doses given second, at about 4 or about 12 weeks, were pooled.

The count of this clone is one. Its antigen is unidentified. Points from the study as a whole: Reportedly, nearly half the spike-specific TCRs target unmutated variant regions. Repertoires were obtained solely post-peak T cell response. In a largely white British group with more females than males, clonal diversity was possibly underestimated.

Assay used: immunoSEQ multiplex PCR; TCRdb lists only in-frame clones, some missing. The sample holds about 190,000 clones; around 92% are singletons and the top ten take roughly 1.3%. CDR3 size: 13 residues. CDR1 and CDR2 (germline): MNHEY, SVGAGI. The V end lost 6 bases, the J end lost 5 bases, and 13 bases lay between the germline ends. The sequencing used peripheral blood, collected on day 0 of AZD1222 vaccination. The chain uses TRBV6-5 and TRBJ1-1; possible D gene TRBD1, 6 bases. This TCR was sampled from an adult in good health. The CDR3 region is CASRSGQGTEAFF. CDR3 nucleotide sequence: TGTGCCAGCAGATCAGGCCAGGGGACTGAAGCTTTCTTT.